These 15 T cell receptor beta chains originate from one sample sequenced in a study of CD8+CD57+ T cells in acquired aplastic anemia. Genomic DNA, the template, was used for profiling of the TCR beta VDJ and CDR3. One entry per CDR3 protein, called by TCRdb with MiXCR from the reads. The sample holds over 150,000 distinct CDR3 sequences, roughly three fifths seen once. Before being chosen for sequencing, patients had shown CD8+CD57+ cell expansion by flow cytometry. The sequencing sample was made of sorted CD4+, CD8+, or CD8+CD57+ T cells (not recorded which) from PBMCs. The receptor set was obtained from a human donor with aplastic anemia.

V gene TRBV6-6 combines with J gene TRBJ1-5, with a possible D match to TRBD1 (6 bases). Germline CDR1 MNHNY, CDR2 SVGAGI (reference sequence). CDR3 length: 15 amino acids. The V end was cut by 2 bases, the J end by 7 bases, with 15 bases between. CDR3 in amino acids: CASSYPPAGAQPQHF. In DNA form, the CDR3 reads TGTGCCAGCAGTTACCCCCCGGCAGGGGCCCAGCCCCAGCATTTT.

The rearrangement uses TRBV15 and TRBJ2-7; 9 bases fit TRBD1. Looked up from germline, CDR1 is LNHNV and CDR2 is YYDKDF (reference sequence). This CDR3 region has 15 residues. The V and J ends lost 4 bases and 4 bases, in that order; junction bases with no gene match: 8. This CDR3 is CATSIETGGSYEQYF. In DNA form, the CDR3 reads TGTGCCACCAGCATCGAGACAGGGGGTTCGTACGAGCAGTACTTC.

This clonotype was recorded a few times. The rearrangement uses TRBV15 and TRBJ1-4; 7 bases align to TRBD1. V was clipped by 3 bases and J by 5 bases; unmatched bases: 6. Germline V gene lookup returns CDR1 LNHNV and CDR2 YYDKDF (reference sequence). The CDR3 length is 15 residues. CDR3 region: CATSSDREGNEKLFF. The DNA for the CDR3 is TGTGCCACCAGCAGCGACAGGGAGGGGAATGAAAAACTGTTTTTT.

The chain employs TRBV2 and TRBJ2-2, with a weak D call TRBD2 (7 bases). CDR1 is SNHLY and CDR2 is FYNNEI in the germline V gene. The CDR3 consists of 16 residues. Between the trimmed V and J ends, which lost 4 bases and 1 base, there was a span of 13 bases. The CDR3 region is CASSAAGAKNTGELFF. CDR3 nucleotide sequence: TGTGCCAGCAGTGCGGCGGGGGCCAAGAACACCGGGGAGCTGTTTTTT.

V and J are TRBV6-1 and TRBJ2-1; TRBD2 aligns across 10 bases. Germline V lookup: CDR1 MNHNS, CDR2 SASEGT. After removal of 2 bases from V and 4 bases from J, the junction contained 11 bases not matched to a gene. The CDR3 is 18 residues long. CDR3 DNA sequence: TGTGCCAGCAGTGAATCCGCTAGCGGGAGAAGCTGGTACAATGAGCAGTTCTTC. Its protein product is CASSESASGRSWYNEQFF.

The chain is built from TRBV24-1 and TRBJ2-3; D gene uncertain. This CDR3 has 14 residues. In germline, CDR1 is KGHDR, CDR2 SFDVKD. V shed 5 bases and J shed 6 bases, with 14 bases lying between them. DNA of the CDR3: TGTGCCACCAGTGGTGGGCTAAAAACGGATACGCAGTATTTT. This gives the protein CATSGGLKTDTQYF.

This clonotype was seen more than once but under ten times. CDR3 loop: CSASDRMNTEAFF. The DNA for the CDR3 is TGCAGTGCTAGTGACAGAATGAACACTGAAGCTTTCTTT. The chain combines TRBV20-1 with TRBJ1-1, with D perhaps TRBD1 (5 bases). The CDR3 loop spans 13 amino acids. Trimming pared 3 bases from V and 0 bases from J, leaving 8 bases between. Germline V gene lookup returns CDR1 DFQATT and CDR2 SNEGSKA (reference sequence).

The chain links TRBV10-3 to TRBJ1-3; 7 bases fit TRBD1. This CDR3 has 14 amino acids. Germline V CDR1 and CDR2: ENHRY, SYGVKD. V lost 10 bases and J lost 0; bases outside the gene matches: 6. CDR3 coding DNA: TGTGCCACTGTCACAGGGGACTCTGGAAACACCATATATTTT. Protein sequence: CATVTGDSGNTIYF.

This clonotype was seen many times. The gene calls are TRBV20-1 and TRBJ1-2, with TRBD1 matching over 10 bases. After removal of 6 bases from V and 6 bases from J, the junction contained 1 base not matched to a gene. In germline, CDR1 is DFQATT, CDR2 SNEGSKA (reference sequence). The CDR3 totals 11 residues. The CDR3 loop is CSAGTGDGYTF. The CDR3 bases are TGCAGTGCCGGGACAGGGGATGGCTACACCTTC.

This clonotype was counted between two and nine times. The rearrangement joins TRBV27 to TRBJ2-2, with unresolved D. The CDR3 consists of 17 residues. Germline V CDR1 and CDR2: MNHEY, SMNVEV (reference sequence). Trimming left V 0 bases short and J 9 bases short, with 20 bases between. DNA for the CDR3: TGTGCCAGCAGTTTATCTCGTTCCGGGCCCTTATCCCGGGAGCTGTTTTTT. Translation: CASSLSRSGPLSRELFF.

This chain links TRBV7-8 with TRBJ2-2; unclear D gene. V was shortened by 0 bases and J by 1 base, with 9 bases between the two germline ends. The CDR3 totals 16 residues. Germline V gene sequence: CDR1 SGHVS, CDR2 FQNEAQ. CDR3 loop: CASSLAAPGNTGELFF. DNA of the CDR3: TGTGCCAGCAGCTTAGCAGCTCCGGGGAACACCGGGGAGCTGTTTTTT.

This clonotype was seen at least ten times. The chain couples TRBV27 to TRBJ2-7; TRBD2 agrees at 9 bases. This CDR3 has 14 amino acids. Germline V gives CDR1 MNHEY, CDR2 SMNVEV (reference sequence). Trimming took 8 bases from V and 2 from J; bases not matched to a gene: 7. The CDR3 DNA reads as TGTGCCAGCGGAAATAGCGGGGGAACCTACGAGCAGTACTTC. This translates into CASGNSGGTYEQYF.

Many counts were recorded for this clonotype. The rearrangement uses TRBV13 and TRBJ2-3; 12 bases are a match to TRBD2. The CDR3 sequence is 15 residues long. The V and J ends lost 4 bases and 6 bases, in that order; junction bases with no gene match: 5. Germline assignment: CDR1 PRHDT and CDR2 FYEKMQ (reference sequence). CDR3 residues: CASSSRTSGVDTQYF. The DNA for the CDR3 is TGTGCCAGCAGCTCCCGGACTAGCGGGGTGGATACGCAGTATTTT.

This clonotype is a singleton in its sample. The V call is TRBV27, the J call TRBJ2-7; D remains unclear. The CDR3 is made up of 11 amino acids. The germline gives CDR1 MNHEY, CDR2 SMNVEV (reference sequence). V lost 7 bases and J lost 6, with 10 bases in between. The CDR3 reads CASNFRLEQYF. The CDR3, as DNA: TGTGCCAGCAATTTTCGCCTCGAGCAGTACTTC.

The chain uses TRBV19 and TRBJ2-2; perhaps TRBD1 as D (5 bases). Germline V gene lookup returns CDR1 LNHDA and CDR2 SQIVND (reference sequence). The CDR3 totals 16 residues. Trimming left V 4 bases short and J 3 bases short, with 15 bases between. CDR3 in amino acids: CASSSRAGWDTGELFF. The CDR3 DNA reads TGTGCCAGTAGTAGTAGGGCAGGGTGGGACACCGGGGAGCTGTTTTTT.